This record concerns one T cell receptor (beta chain) sequence. Antigen: not known. This sample is part of a study of graft-versus-host responses after intestinal transplantation. Turning to the study itself: Anti-thymocyte globulin induction preceded about 3 years of tacrolimus and steroid maintenance in all recipients. Findings and limits, study-wide: Analysis identified GvH clones in recipient marrow, with some appearing first in ileum or blood. Allograft clonal ratios (graft-versus-host to host-versus-graft) were high in patients who had graft-donor T cell macrochimerism.

The V gene lost 3 bases and the J gene lost 0 bases, with 18 bases spanning the gap. Germline loops: CDR1 SEHNR, CDR2 FQNEAQ (reference sequence). The CDR3 totals 18 residues. Using immunoSEQ multiplex PCR, the repertoire was profiled, and TCRdb retains in-frame clones only, with some absent. The sample lists about 50,000 clones, around 90% occurring once. The rearrangement links TRBV7-9 to TRBJ1-3; tentatively, D is TRBD1 (5 bases). The TCR sequence derives from a human donor who was the organ donor for an intestinal transplant. The material was unstimulated CD4+ T cells sorted from spleen or lymph node cells, obtained before transplant. CDR3 loop: CASSFPWGRTFSGNTIYF. The DNA of the CDR3 is TGTGCCAGCAGCTTCCCGTGGGGCAGGACTTTCTCTGGAAACACCATATATTTT.